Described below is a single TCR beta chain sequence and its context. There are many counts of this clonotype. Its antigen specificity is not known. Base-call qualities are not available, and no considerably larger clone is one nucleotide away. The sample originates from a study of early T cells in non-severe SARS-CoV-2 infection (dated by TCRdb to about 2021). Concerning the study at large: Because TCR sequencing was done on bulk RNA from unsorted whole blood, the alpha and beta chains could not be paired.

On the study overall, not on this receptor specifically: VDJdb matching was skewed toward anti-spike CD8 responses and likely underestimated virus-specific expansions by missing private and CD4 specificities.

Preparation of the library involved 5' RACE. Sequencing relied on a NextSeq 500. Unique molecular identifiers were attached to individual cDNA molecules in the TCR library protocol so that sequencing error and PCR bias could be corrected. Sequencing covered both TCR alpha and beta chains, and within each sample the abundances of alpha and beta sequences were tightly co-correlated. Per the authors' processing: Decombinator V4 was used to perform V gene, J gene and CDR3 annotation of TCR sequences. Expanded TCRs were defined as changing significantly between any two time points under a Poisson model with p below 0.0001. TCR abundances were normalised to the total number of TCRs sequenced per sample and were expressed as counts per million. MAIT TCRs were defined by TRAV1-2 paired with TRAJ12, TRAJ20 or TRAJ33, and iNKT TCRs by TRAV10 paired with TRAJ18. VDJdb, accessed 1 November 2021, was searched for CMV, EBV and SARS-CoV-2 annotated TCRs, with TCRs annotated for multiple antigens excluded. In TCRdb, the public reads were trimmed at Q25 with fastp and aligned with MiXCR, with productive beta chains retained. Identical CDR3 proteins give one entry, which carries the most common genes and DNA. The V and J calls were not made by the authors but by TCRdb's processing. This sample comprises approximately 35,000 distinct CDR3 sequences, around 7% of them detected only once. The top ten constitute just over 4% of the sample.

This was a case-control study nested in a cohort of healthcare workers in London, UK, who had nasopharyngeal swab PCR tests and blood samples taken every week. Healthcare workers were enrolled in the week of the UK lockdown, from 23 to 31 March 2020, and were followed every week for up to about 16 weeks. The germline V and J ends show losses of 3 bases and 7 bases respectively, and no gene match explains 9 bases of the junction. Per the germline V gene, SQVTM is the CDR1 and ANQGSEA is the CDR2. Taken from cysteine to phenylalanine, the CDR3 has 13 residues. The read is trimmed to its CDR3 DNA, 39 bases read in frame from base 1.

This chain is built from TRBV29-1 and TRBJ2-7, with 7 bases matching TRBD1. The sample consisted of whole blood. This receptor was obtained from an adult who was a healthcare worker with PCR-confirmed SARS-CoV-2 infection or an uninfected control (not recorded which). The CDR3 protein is CSVDLGQRGEQYF. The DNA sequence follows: TGCAGCGTTGACTTGGGACAGAGGGGGGAGCAGTACTTC.